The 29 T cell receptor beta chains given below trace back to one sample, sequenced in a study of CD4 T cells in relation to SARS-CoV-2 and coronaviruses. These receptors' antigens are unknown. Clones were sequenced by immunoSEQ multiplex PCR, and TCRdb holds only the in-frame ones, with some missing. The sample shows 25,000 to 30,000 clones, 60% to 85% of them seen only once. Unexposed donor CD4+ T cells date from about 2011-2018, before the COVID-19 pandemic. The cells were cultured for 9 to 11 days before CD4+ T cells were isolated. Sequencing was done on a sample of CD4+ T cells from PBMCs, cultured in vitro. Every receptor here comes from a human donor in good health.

The CDR3 DNA reads as TGTGCCAGTAGCTCTTGGGAAGATGGAAACACCATATATTTT. Translated: CASSSWEDGNTIYF. The gene calls are TRBV19 and TRBJ1-3; no clear D gene. Germline V gene data show CDR1 as LNHDA and CDR2 as SQIVND (reference sequence). This CDR3 has 14 amino acids. Trimming took off 6 bases at V and 3 bases at J, with 12 bases between the two ends. Full variable domain (missing parts from reference TRBV19 and TRBJ1-3): DGGITQSPKYLFRKEGQNVTLSCEQNLNHDAMYWYRQDPGQGLRLIYYSQIVNDFQKGDIAEGYSVSREKKESFPLTVTSAQKNPTAFYLCASSSWEDGNTIYFGEGSWLTVV.

CDR3: CASSQELVGSGANVLTF. CDR3 sequence (DNA): TGTGCCAGCAGCCAAGAGTTGGTAGGGTCTGGGGCCAACGTCCTGACTTTC. The chain carries TRBV4-2 and TRBJ2-6; D not resolved. Germline-derived CDR1 and CDR2 are LGHNA and YNFKEQ. The CDR3 extends over 17 amino acids. V lost 0 bases, J lost 1 base, and 10 bases lay in between.

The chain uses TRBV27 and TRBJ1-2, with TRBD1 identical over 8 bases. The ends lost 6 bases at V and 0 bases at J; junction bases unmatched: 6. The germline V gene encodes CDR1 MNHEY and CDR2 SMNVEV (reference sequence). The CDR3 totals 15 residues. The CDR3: CASSGTGPTNYGYTF. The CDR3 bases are TGTGCCAGCAGCGGGACAGGCCCTACTAACTATGGCTACACCTTC.

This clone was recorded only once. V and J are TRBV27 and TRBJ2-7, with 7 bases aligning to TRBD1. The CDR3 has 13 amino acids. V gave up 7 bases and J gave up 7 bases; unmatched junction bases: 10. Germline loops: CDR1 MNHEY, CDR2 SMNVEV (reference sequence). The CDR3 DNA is TGTGCCAGCAAAACGGACAGGCTGGGTGAGCAGTACTTC. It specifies CASKTDRLGEQYF.

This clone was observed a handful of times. The CDR3 sequence: CASSTGTGGRGYTF. CDR3 DNA sequence: TGCGCCAGCAGCACGGGGACAGGGGGACGTGGCTACACCTTC. The rearrangement joins TRBV4-3 to TRBJ1-2, with 11 bases identical to TRBD1. V was pared by 5 bases and J by 7 bases, with 6 bases of the junction left unmatched. Germline CDR1 and CDR2: LGHNA and YSLEER. The CDR3 covers 14 residues.

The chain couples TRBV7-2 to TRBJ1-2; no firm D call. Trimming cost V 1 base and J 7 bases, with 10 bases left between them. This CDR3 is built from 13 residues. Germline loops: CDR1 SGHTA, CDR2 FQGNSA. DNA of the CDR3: TGTGCCAGCAGCTTAGGTGTGCGGGTTGGCTACACCTTC. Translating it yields CASSLGVRVGYTF.

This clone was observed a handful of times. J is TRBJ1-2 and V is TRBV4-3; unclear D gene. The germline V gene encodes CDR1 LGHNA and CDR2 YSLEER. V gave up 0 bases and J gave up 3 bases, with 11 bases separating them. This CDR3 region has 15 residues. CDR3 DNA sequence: TGCGCCAGCAGCCAAGATCTGATCAGAGACTATGGCTACACCTTC. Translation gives CASSQDLIRDYGYTF.

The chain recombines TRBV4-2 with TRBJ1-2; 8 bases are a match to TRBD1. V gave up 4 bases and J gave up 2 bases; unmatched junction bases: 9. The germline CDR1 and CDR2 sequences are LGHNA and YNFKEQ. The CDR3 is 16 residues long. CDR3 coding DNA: TGTGCCAGCAGCCTACTAGTGGACAGGGACAACTATGGCTACACCTTC. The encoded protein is CASSLLVDRDNYGYTF.

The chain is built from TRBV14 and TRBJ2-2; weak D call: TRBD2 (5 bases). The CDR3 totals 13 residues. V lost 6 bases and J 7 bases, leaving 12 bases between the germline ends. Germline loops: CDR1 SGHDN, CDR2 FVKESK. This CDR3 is CASRDFDGGELFF. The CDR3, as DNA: TGTGCCAGCAGGGACTTTGACGGCGGGGAGCTGTTTTTT.

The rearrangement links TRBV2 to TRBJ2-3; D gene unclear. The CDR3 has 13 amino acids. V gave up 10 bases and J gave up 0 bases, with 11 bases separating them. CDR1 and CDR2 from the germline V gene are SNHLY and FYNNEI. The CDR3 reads CATTLISTDTQYF. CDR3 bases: TGTGCCACCACCCTTATAAGCACAGATACGCAGTATTTT.

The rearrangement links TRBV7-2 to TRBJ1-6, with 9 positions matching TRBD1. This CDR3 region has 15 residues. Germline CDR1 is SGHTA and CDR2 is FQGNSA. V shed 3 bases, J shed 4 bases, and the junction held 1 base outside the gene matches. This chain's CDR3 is CASSFGTGYNSPLHF. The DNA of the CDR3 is TGTGCCAGCAGCTTCGGGACAGGGTATAATTCACCCCTCCACTTT.

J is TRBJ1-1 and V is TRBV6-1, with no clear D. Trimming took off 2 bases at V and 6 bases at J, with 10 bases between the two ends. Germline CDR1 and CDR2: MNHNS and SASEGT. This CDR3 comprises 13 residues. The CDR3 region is CASSEIKASEAFF. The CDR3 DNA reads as TGTGCCAGCAGTGAAATTAAGGCCTCTGAAGCTTTCTTT.

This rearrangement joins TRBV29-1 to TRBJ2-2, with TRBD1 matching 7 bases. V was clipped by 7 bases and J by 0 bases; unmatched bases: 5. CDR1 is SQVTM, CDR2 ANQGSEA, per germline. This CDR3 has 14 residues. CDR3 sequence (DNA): TGCAGCGCACGGACAGGAACGAACACCGGGGAGCTGTTTTTT. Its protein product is CSARTGTNTGELFF.

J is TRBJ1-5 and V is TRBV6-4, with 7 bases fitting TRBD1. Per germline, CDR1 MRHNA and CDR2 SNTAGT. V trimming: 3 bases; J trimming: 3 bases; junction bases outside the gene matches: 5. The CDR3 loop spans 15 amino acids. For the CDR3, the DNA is TGTGCCAGCAGTGAACAGGGGCTCCCCAATCAGCCCCAGCATTTT. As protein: CASSEQGLPNQPQHF.

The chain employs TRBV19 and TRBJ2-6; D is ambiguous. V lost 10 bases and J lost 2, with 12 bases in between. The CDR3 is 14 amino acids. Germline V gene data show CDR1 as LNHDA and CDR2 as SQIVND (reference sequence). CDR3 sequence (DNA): TGTGCCACCGGTGGGTTAACTGGGGCCAACGTCCTGACTTTC. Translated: CATGGLTGANVLTF.

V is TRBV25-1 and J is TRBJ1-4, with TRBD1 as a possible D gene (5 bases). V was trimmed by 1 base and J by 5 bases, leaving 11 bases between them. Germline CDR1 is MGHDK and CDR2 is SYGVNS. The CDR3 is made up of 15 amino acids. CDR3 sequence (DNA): TGTGCCAGCAGTGAATTTGGGGGAACGAATGAAAAACTGTTTTTT. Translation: CASSEFGGTNEKLFF.

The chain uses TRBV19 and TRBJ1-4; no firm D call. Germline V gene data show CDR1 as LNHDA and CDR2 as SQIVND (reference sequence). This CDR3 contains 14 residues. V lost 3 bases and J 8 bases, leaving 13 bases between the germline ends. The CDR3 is CASSMVTIGEKLFF. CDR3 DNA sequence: TGTGCCAGTAGTATGGTGACGATAGGGGAAAAACTGTTTTTT.

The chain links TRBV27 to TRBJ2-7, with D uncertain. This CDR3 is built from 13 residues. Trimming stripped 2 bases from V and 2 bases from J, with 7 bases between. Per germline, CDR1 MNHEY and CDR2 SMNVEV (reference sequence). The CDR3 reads CASSLRLTYEQYF. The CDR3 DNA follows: TGTGCCAGCAGTTTACGGCTAACCTACGAGCAGTACTTC.

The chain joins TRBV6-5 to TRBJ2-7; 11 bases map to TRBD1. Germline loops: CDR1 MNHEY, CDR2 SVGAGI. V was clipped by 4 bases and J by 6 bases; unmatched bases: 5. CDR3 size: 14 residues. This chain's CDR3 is CASSFRTGGGEQYF. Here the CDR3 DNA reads TGTGCCAGCAGTTTCAGGACAGGGGGCGGCGAGCAGTACTTC.

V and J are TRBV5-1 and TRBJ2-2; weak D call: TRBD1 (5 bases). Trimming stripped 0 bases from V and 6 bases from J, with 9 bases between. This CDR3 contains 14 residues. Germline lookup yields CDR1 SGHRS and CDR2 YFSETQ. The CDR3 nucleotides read TGCGCCAGCAGCTTGGAAGGGGCGCCCGGGGAGCTGTTTTTT. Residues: CASSLEGAPGELFF.

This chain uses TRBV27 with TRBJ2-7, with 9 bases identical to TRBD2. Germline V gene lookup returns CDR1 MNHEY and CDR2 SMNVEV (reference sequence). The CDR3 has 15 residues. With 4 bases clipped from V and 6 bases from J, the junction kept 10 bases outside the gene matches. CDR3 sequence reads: CASSSLGAGGREQYF. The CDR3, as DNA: TGTGCCAGCAGTTCCCTAGGTGCGGGAGGGCGCGAGCAGTACTTC.

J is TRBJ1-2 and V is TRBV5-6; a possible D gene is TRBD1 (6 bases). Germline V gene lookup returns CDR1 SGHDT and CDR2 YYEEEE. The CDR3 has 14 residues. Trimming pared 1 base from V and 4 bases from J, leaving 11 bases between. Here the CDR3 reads CASSLPDSSYGYTF. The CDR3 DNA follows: TGTGCCAGCAGCTTGCCGGACAGTTCCTATGGCTACACCTTC.

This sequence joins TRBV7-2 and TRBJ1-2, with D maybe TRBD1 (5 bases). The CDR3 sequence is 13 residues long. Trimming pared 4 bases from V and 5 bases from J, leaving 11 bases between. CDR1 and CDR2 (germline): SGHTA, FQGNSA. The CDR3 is CASSSPGLYGYTF. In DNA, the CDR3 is TGTGCCAGCAGCTCTCCGGGGCTTTATGGCTACACCTTC. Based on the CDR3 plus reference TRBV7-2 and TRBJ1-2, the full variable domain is GAGVSQSPSNKVTEKGKDVELRCDPISGHTALYWYRQSLGQGLEFLIYFQGNSAPDKSGLPSDRFSAERTGGSVSTLTIQRTQQEDSAVYLCASSSPGLYGYTFGSGTRLTVV.

For the CDR3, the DNA is TGTGCCAGCAGCCTACAGACAGGGGGGTATGGCTACACCTTC. It translates to CASSLQTGGYGYTF. The chain has TRBV3-1 (or the pseudogene TRBV3-2) and TRBJ1-2; TRBD1 agrees at 9 bases. This CDR3 has 14 residues. Germline trimming cut 4 bases from V and 5 bases from J; bases unmatched to any gene: 5. Germline CDR1 LGHDT, CDR2 YNNKEL (reference sequence).

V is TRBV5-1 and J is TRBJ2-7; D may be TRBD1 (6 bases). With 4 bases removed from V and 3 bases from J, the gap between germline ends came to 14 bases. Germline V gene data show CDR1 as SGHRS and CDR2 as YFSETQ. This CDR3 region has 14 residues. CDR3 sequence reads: CASSRVVDSYEQYF. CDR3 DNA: TGCGCCAGCAGCCGGGTGGTGGACAGCTACGAGCAGTACTTC.

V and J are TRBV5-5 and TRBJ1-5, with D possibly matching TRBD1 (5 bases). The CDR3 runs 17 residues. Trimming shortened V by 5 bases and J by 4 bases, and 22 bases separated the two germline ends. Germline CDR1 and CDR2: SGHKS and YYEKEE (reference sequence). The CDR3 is CASSNHRWGDGNQPQHF. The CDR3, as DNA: TGTGCCAGCAGTAACCACAGGTGGGGCGATGGGAATCAGCCCCAGCATTTT.

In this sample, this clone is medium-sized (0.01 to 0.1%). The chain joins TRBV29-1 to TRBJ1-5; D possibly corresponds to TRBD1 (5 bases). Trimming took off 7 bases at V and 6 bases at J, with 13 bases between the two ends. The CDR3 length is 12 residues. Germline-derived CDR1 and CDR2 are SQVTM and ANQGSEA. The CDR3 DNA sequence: TGCAGCGCGGGGGAATATAGTCAGCCCCAGCATTTT. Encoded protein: CSAGEYSQPQHF.

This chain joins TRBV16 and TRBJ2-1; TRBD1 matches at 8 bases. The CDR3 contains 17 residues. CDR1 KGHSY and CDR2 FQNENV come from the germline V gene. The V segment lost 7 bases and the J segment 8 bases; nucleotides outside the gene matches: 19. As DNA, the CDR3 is TGTGCCAGCACCCCCACGGACAGGGTGTTATTTCGGGATGAGCAGTTCTTC. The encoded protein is CASTPTDRVLFRDEQFF.

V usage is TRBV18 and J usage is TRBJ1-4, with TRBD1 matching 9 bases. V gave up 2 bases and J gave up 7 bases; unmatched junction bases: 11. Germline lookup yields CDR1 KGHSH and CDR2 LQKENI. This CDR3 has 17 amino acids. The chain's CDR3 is CASSPELLQGAGEKLFF. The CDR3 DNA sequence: TGTGCCAGCTCACCAGAACTACTACAGGGGGCCGGTGAAAAACTGTTTTTT.